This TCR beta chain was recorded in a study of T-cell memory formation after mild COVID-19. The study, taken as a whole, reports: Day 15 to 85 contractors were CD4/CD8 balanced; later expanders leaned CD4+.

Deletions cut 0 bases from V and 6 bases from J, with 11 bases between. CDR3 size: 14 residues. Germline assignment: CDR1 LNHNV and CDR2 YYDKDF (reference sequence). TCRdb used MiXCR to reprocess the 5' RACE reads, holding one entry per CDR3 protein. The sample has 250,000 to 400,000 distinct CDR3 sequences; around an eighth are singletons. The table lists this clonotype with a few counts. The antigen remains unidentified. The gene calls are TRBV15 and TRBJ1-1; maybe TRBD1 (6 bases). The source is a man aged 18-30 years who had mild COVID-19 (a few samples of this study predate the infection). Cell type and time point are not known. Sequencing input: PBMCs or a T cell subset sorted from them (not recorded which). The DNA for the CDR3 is TGTGCCACCAGCAGAGATTCTGGGGGGCCTGAAGCTTTCTTT. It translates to CATSRDSGGPEAFF.